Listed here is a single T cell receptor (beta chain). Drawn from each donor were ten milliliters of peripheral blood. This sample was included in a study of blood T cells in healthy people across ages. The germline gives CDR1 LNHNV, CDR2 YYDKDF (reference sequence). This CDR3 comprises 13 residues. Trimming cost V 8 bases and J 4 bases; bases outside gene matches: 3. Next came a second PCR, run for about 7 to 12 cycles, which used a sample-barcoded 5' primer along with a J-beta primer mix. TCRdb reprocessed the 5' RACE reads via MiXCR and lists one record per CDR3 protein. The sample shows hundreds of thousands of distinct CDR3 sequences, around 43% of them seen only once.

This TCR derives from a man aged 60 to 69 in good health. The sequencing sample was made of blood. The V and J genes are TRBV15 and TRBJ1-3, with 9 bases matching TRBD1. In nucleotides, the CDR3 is TGTGCCACCGGGACAGGGAGCGGAAACACCATATATTTT. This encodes CATGTGSGNTIYF.